These 30 T cell receptor beta chains were sequenced from one sample in a study of blood T cell repertoires in COVID-19. Measured with immunoSEQ multiplex PCR; TCRdb has only the in-frame clones, and not every one. The profile shows some 500,000 clones, approximately 88% of them singletons. The sample comprised peripheral blood. Source of these receptors: a woman aged 45-65 years with COVID-19, enrolled during active disease.

The chain links TRBV5-1 to TRBJ2-3; D might be TRBD2 (6 bases). The V and J ends lost 4 bases and 5 bases respectively, with 11 bases between them. CDR1 and CDR2 (germline): SGHRS, YFSETQ. This CDR3 has 13 amino acids. CDR3 sequence reads: CASSLVGGDTQYF. The CDR3 coding sequence is TGCGCCAGCAGCCTGGTGGGGGGAGATACGCAGTATTTT.

Here the CDR3 DNA reads TGTGCCAGCAGTTACGCGGACTTAGCTAATTCACCCCTCCACTTT. It yields the protein CASSYADLANSPLHF. V usage is TRBV6-6 and J usage is TRBJ1-6; no reliable D call. The CDR3 covers 15 residues. Germline CDR1 reads MNHNY; CDR2 reads SVGAGI (reference sequence). Trimming shortened V by 2 bases and J by 6 bases, and 11 bases separated the two germline ends.

This chain uses TRBV6-4 with TRBJ2-7; TRBD1 matches 8 bases. Trimming took 2 bases from V and 3 from J; bases not matched to a gene: 6. The CDR3 contains 15 residues. Germline V gives CDR1 MRHNA, CDR2 SNTAGT. The CDR3 DNA is TGTGCCAGCAGTGACAAAGGCACAGGGGGCTACGAGCAGTACTTC. Its protein product is CASSDKGTGGYEQYF.

The chain uses TRBV27 and TRBJ2-7; TRBD2 matches at 7 bases. Per germline, CDR1 MNHEY and CDR2 SMNVEV (reference sequence). The CDR3 has 15 residues. After removal of 5 bases from V and 2 bases from J, the junction contained 9 bases not matched to a gene. CDR3 protein: CASSQTWTSPYEQYF. The CDR3 region has the DNA TGTGCCAGCAGTCAAACCTGGACTAGTCCCTACGAGCAGTACTTC.

V usage is TRBV27 and J usage is TRBJ1-1; unclear D gene. Trimming cost V 1 base and J 1 base, with 4 bases left between them. Germline V CDR1 and CDR2: MNHEY, SMNVEV (reference sequence). The CDR3 contains 13 residues. The CDR3 loop is CASSLFSNTEAFF. DNA of the CDR3: TGTGCCAGCAGTTTATTCTCGAACACTGAAGCTTTCTTT.

The J gene is TRBJ1-2, the V gene TRBV19, with 9 bases lining up with TRBD1. Looked up from germline, CDR1 is LNHDA and CDR2 is SQIVND (reference sequence). This CDR3 region has 12 residues. J lost 12 bases, V lost 5 bases, and 7 bases had no gene match. CDR3 sequence (DNA): TGTGCCAGTAGTTTCACCGGGACAGGGCACACCTTC. Translation gives CASSFTGTGHTF.

The genes are TRBV18 and TRBJ1-4; the D gene is possibly TRBD1 (5 bases). Germline V lookup: CDR1 KGHSH, CDR2 LQKENI. The CDR3 length is 15 residues. The V end was cut by 6 bases, the J end by 8 bases, with 19 bases between. The CDR3 is CASSPPGQGKEKLFF. CDR3 coding DNA: TGTGCCAGCTCCCCCCCCGGGCAGGGAAAAGAAAAACTGTTTTTT.

The V gene is TRBV6-6, the J gene TRBJ2-3, with 8 bases fitting TRBD1. J lost 2 bases, V lost 6 bases, and 4 bases had no gene match. CDR1 is MNHNY and CDR2 is SVGAGI in the germline V gene (reference sequence). CDR3 length equals 14 residues. In nucleotides, the CDR3 is TGTGCCAGCAGGTTGACAGGGGTCACAGATACGCAGTATTTT. It translates to CASRLTGVTDTQYF.

About this clone itself: One end of the junction varies from germline; a read error may be responsible. The chain combines TRBV28 with TRBJ2-1, with D tentatively TRBD2 (5 bases). CDR3 length: 14 residues. From germline, CDR1 is MDHEN and CDR2 SYDVKM. The CDR3, as DNA: TGTGCCAGCAGATTATCTCCACCGGGGTATGAGCAGTTCTTC. It encodes CASRLSPPGYEQFF.

The chain has TRBV2 and TRBJ2-3; D gene unclear. Germline V gene lookup returns CDR1 SNHLY and CDR2 FYNNEI. The CDR3 spans 16 residues. V lost 2 bases, J lost 0 bases, and 12 bases lay in between. The CDR3 spells CASSELYAFSTDTQYF. The CDR3 DNA reads as TGTGCCAGCAGTGAACTCTACGCGTTTAGCACAGATACGCAGTATTTT.

The chain couples TRBV5-1 to TRBJ2-2, with 7 bases lining up with TRBD2. This CDR3 spans 17 amino acids. V shed 0 bases and J 4 bases; nucleotides not matched to a gene: 9. Germline CDR1 reads SGHRS; CDR2 reads YFSETQ. CDR3 in amino acids: CASSLVGGLIRTGELFF. The CDR3 coding sequence is TGCGCCAGCAGCTTGGTCGGGGGGTTGATTCGCACCGGGGAGCTGTTTTTT.

The sample holds one count of this clone. This CDR3 is also generated by other DNA sequences in the sample. V and J are TRBV18 and TRBJ1-1; tentative D call: TRBD1 (5 bases). This CDR3 has 14 residues. The germline gives CDR1 KGHSH, CDR2 LQKENI. V lost 6 bases and J lost 3, with 14 bases in between. CDR3 DNA: TGTGCCAGCTCGCCCGGAGGGGCTGACACTGAAGCTTTCTTT. It specifies CASSPGGADTEAFF. Full variable domain (outside the CDR3, taken from reference TRBV18 and TRBJ1-1): NAGVMQNPRHLVRRRGQEARLRCSPMKGHSHVYWYRQLPEEGLKFMVYLQKENIIDESGMPKERFSAEFPKEGPSILRIQQVVRGDSAAYFCASSPGGADTEAFFGQGTRLTVV.

The chain couples TRBV11-2 to TRBJ2-2; tentatively, D is TRBD1 (5 bases). The CDR3 is made up of 16 amino acids. V was trimmed by 6 bases and J by 4 bases, leaving 18 bases between them. The germline gives CDR1 SGHAT, CDR2 FQNNGV. Here the CDR3 reads CASRRALPQGTGELFF. The CDR3 DNA reads TGTGCCAGCAGAAGGGCCTTACCCCAGGGCACCGGGGAGCTGTTTTTT.

In this sample, this clone turned up many times. The chain combines TRBV5-8 with TRBJ2-7; D is unresolved. Germline CDR1 SGHTS, CDR2 YDEGEE. The CDR3 totals 13 residues. Trimming took 6 bases from V and 1 from J, leaving 11 bases between them. The CDR3 region is CASTSFLSYEQYF. CDR3 coding DNA: TGTGCCAGCACTTCCTTCCTATCCTACGAGCAGTACTTC.

The chain combines TRBV24-1 with TRBJ1-2; the match to TRBD1 covers 7 bases. Germline V gives CDR1 KGHDR, CDR2 SFDVKD. Germline trimming cut 9 bases from V and 8 bases from J; bases unmatched to any gene: 11. CDR3 length equals 13 residues. CDR3 DNA sequence: TGTGCCACCGTGGGACAGATAACTATGGGCTACACCTTC. This codes for CATVGQITMGYTF.

The CDR3 loop is CASSYRANEKLFF. As DNA, the CDR3 is TGTGCCAGCAGTTACCGGGCTAATGAAAAACTGTTTTTT. This chain uses TRBV27 with TRBJ1-4; D is ambiguous. This CDR3 spans 13 amino acids. Germline V lookup: CDR1 MNHEY, CDR2 SMNVEV (reference sequence). V lost 4 bases to trimming and J lost 3 bases, with 6 bases between them.

This clone has just one count. V is TRBV3-1 (or the pseudogene TRBV3-2) and J is TRBJ2-1, with D hard to call. The V end was cut by 5 bases, the J end by 0 bases, with 11 bases between. In germline, CDR1 is LGHDT, CDR2 YNNKEL (reference sequence). The CDR3 totals 15 residues. The CDR3 region has the DNA TGTGCCAGCAGCGGTGACATTCGCTCCTACAATGAGCAGTTCTTC. Translation: CASSGDIRSYNEQFF.

This clone appeared once. The chain uses TRBV11-2 and TRBJ2-1, with 7 positions matching TRBD2. The length of the CDR3 is 14 residues. With 4 bases clipped from V and 6 bases from J, the junction kept 6 bases outside the gene matches. Per germline, CDR1 SGHAT and CDR2 FQNNGV. CDR3 bases: TGTGCCAGCAGCTCCTGGGGGACTACCAATGAGCAGTTCTTC. This gives the protein CASSSWGTTNEQFF. The full variable domain, rest sourced from reference TRBV11-2 and TRBJ2-1, is EAGVAQSPRYKIIEKRQSVAFWCNPISGHATLYWYQQILGQGPKLLIQFQNNGVVDDSQLPKDRFSAERLKGVDSTLKIQPAKLEDSAVYLCASSSWGTTNEQFFGPGTRLTVL.

The J gene is TRBJ1-1, the V gene TRBV29-1; 10 bases are shared with TRBD1. The CDR3 sequence is 13 residues long. V was pared by 7 bases and J by 0 bases, with 2 bases of the junction left unmatched. Germline CDR1 is SQVTM and CDR2 is ANQGSEA. This CDR3 is CSAGTGVNTEAFF. CDR3 coding DNA: TGCAGCGCTGGGACAGGGGTGAACACTGAAGCTTTCTTT.

J is TRBJ2-1 and V is TRBV5-1; TRBD2 matches at 12 bases. Trimming took 1 base from V and 0 from J; bases not matched to a gene: 14. This CDR3 comprises 21 residues. CDR1 is SGHRS and CDR2 is YFSETQ in the germline V gene. CDR3 loop: CASSLPTSLAGGPGSYNEQFF. The CDR3 region has the DNA TGCGCCAGCAGCTTGCCCACGTCTCTAGCGGGGGGGCCGGGCTCCTACAATGAGCAGTTCTTC.

The chain joins TRBV9 to TRBJ2-2, with 10 bases aligning to TRBD1. This CDR3 comprises 14 residues. Germline CDR1 reads SGDLS; CDR2 reads YYNGEE. The J segment lost 4 bases and the V segment lost 6 bases, leaving 3 bases of the junction unmatched. The CDR3 here is CASKGQGTTGELFF. The CDR3 coding sequence is TGTGCCAGCAAGGGACAGGGGACCACCGGGGAGCTGTTTTTT. Using reference TRBV9 and TRBJ2-2 for the parts outside the CDR3, the full variable domain is DSGVTQTPKHLITATGQRVTLRCSPRSGDLSVYWYQQSLDQGLQFLIQYYNGEERAKGNILERFSAQQFPDLHSELNLSSLELGDSALYFCASKGQGTTGELFFGEGSRLTVL.

The chain recombines TRBV7-8 with TRBJ1-2, with D unresolved. This CDR3 has 14 amino acids. Germline CDR1 SGHVS, CDR2 FQNEAQ. Trimming left V 4 bases short and J 4 bases short, with 13 bases between. The CDR3 DNA is TGTGCCAGCAGCTCCATTGGGCTGGGCTATGGCTACACCTTC. As protein: CASSSIGLGYGYTF.

V gene TRBV6-5 combines with J gene TRBJ1-2; D is possibly TRBD1 (5 bases). Deletions cut 4 bases from V and 6 bases from J, with 15 bases between. The CDR3 consists of 14 residues. The V gene's germline CDR1 is MNHEY and CDR2 SVGAGI. CDR3 sequence (DNA): TGTGCCAGCAGTTTACCTGGACACCCGGATGGCTACACCTTC. This codes for CASSLPGHPDGYTF.

The rearrangement joins TRBV9 to TRBJ2-2, with TRBD2 matching over 8 bases. CDR1 and CDR2 from the germline V gene are SGDLS and YYNGEE. With V trimmed by 3 bases and J by 5 bases, 12 bases remained unmatched. The CDR3 sequence is 17 residues long. The CDR3 nucleotides read TGTGCCAGCAGCGCCATAAGTAGCGGGGCATCAACCGGGGAGCTGTTTTTT. Translation gives CASSAISSGASTGELFF.

J is TRBJ1-1 and V is TRBV5-1; the match to TRBD1 covers 9 bases. Unmatched junction bases numbered 7, after V lost 5 bases and J lost 2 bases. The germline V gene encodes CDR1 SGHRS and CDR2 YFSETQ. This CDR3 spans 15 amino acids. CDR3 nucleotides: TGCGCCAGCAGTCCACAGGGGGCACCCAACACTGAAGCTTTCTTT. Translating gives CASSPQGAPNTEAFF. Full variable domain (rest looked up from reference TRBV5-1 and TRBJ1-1): KAGVTQTPRYLIKTRGQQVTLSCSPISGHRSVSWYQQTPGQGLQFLFEYFSETQRNKGNFPGRFSGRQFSNSRSEMNVSTLELGDSALYLCASSPQGAPNTEAFFGQGTRLTVV.

The chain uses TRBV7-2 and TRBJ2-1, with 9 bases aligning to TRBD2. The CDR3 consists of 15 residues. Looked up from germline, CDR1 is SGHTA and CDR2 is FQGNSA. V trimming: 5 bases; J trimming: 5 bases; junction bases outside the gene matches: 7. The CDR3 here is CASSQVSSGDNEQFF. Written as DNA, the CDR3 is TGTGCCAGCAGCCAGGTGTCTAGCGGGGACAATGAGCAGTTCTTC.

The V call is TRBV2, the J call TRBJ2-4; weak D call: TRBD1 (6 bases). V lost 6 bases and J lost 7, with 13 bases in between. There are 13 residues in the CDR3. Germline V lookup: CDR1 SNHLY, CDR2 FYNNEI. The CDR3 sequence: CASSSSGDNIQYF. The CDR3 region has the DNA TGTGCCAGCAGCAGTTCAGGGGATAACATTCAGTACTTC.

V gene TRBV7-2 combines with J gene TRBJ2-2; a weak D match, TRBD1 (6 bases). This CDR3 region has 16 residues. CDR1 and CDR2 (germline): SGHTA, FQGNSA. V dropped 2 bases and J dropped 5 bases, with 15 bases sitting between them. The CDR3 protein is CASSLHWGLGTGELFF. CDR3 in DNA: TGTGCCAGCAGCTTACATTGGGGGCTAGGGACCGGGGAGCTGTTTTTT.

This clone was recorded a few times. This chain joins TRBV10-2 and TRBJ2-3; 10 bases map to TRBD2. Losses at the gene ends were 7 bases for V and 5 bases for J; bases not matched to a gene: 3. The CDR3 has 13 residues. Germline assignment: CDR1 WSHSY and CDR2 SAAADI. CDR3 coding DNA: TGCGCCAGCAAGCCTAGCGGGGGAGATACGCAGTATTTT. The encoded protein is CASKPSGGDTQYF.

In this sample, this clone turned up once. CDR3 coding DNA: TGTGCCAGCATCCGGGGCGACAGGGGTTCCTACGAGCAGTACTTC. Its protein product is CASIRGDRGSYEQYF. The rearrangement joins TRBV28 to TRBJ2-7, with 8 bases identical to TRBD1. This CDR3 is 15 amino acids long. With V trimmed by 7 bases and J by 1 base, 9 bases remained unmatched. Germline CDR1 reads MDHEN; CDR2 reads SYDVKM.